The 8 T cell receptor beta chains below all came from one sample that was sequenced in a study of CD8 T cells in ankylosing spondylitis. TCRdb reprocessed the 5' RACE reads via MiXCR and lists one record per CDR3 protein. The sample lists approximately 250,000 distinct CDR3 sequences; 20% to 30% were seen once. Material: blood, either unsorted or a sorted T cell fraction (not recorded which). The source of these receptors is a male donor with ankylosing spondylitis or in good health (not recorded which).

The table lists this clonotype with many counts. The J gene is TRBJ2-3, the V gene TRBV20-1; 10 positions agree with TRBD2. The CDR3 runs to 14 residues. V shed 4 bases and J 1 base; nucleotides not matched to a gene: 2. Germline-derived CDR1 and CDR2 are DFQATT and SNEGSKA (reference sequence). As DNA, the CDR3 is TGCAGTGCTAAGCGGGGGGGCGGCACAGATACGCAGTATTTT. This gives the protein CSAKRGGGTDTQYF.

This clonotype has only a few counts. The V gene is TRBV12-3 or TRBV12-4, the J gene TRBJ1-2, with D unclear. This CDR3 has 14 amino acids. Deletions cut 1 base from V and 6 bases from J, with 12 bases between. In nucleotides, the CDR3 is TGTGCCAGCAGTTTAGGGCAGGCTGGACATGGCTACACCTTC. Protein product: CASSLGQAGHGYTF.

V and J are TRBV3-1 and TRBJ2-7; D may be TRBD1 (6 bases). V lost 1 base, J lost 2 bases, and 9 bases lay in between. This CDR3 has 14 residues. Germline assignment: CDR1 LGHDT and CDR2 YNNKEL (reference sequence). The CDR3 is CASSQAGQPYEQYF. The CDR3 DNA is TGTGCCAGCAGCCAAGCCGGACAGCCCTACGAGCAGTACTTC.

This clonotype showed up many times. This chain joins TRBV10-2 and TRBJ2-5, with D perhaps matching TRBD2 (5 bases). Germline-derived CDR1 and CDR2 are WSHSY and SAAADI. The CDR3 consists of 13 residues. V lost 6 bases and J 2 bases, leaving 10 bases between the germline ends. The CDR3 DNA reads as TGCGCCAGCAGCTCCACTAGTCAAGAGACCCAGTACTTC. Its translation is CASSSTSQETQYF.

V gene TRBV6-1 combines with J gene TRBJ2-1; TRBD2 agrees at 8 bases. V lost 6 bases, J lost 13 bases, and 17 bases stayed unmatched. The CDR3 has 15 amino acids. Germline V gene data show CDR1 as MNHNS and CDR2 as SASEGT. The CDR3, as DNA: TGTGCCAGCAGCCCCCGAGCGGGGGTTACTAACACTCAGTTCTTC. As protein: CASSPRAGVTNTQFF.

This sequence joins TRBV12-3 or TRBV12-4 and TRBJ2-5; TRBD2 might be the D (6 bases). This CDR3 contains 17 residues. The V gene lost 10 bases and the J gene lost 3 bases, with 27 bases spanning the gap. The CDR3 spells CATARGGANANEETQYF. Written as DNA, the CDR3 is TGTGCCACCGCCCGGGGCGGGGCAAATGCGAACGAAGAGACCCAGTACTTC.

The rearrangement uses TRBV20-1 and TRBJ2-7, with 12 bases identical to TRBD1. Trimming cost V 3 bases and J 4 bases; bases outside gene matches: 7. This CDR3 contains 15 residues. Germline V gene lookup returns CDR1 DFQATT and CDR2 SNEGSKA (reference sequence). Here the CDR3 DNA reads TGCAGTGCTAGCGACCGGGACAGGGGGCCATACGAGCAGTACTTC. It translates to CSASDRDRGPYEQYF.

To note about this clonotype: The junction departs from the called germline gene at one end, perhaps through a read error. The chain couples TRBV20-1 to TRBJ2-1; D remains ambiguous. Germline CDR1 reads DFQATT; CDR2 reads SNEGSKA (reference sequence). This CDR3 is 16 amino acids long. CDR3 residues: CCARGMGFFSYNEQFF. DNA for the CDR3: TGCTGTGCTAGAGGTATGGGCTTTTTCTCCTACAATGAGCAGTTCTTC.